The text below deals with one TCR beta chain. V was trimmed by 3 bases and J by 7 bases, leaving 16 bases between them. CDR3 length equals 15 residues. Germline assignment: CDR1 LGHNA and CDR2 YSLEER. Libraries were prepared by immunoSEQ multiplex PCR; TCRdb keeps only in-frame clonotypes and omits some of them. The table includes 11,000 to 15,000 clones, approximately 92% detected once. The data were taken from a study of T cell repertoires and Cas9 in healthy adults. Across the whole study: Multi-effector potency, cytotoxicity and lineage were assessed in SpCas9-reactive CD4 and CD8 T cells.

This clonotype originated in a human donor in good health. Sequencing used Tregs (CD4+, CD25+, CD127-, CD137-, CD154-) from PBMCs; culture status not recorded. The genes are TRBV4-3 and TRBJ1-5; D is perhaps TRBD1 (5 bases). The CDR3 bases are TGCGCCAGCAGCCAGAGGTGGGGCGGAGAGCAGCCCCAGCATTTT. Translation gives CASSQRWGGEQPQHF.